This entry lists 19 T cell receptor beta chains sequenced from one sample in a study of blood T cell repertoires in COVID-19. Measured with immunoSEQ multiplex PCR; TCRdb has only the in-frame clones, and not every one. The table includes about 95,000 clones, under 85% detected once. Material for sequencing was peripheral blood. All receptors come from a human donor in a cohort sampled during active COVID-19.

This clone was picked up a small number of times. V and J are TRBV9 and TRBJ2-7, with a weak D call TRBD2 (6 bases). The V end was cut by 5 bases, the J end by 2 bases, with 14 bases between. The CDR3 spans 14 residues. From germline, CDR1 is SGDLS and CDR2 YYNGEE. The CDR3: CASSSGSHTYEQYF. CDR3 sequence (DNA): TGTGCCAGCAGTTCCGGGAGTCACACCTACGAGCAGTACTTC.

The chain combines TRBV7-9 with TRBJ1-1; 9 bases match TRBD1. V gave up 5 bases and J gave up 5 bases; unmatched junction bases: 9. Germline CDR1 SEHNR, CDR2 FQNEAQ (reference sequence). This CDR3 is built from 15 residues. CDR3 sequence (DNA): TGTGCCAGCAGCGGTTACCGGGACAGGGAAACTGAAGCTTTCTTT. Translating it yields CASSGYRDRETEAFF.

J is TRBJ2-2 and V is TRBV9; the D is unclear. Germline V gives CDR1 SGDLS, CDR2 YYNGEE. Deletions cut 1 base from V and 6 bases from J, with 4 bases between. This CDR3 spans 12 amino acids. The CDR3 loop is CASSVRAGELFF. CDR3 DNA sequence: TGTGCCAGCAGCGTACGTGCCGGGGAGCTGTTTTTT. Full variable domain (remainder filled in from reference TRBV9 and TRBJ2-2): DSGVTQTPKHLITATGQRVTLRCSPRSGDLSVYWYQQSLDQGLQFLIQYYNGEERAKGNILERFSAQQFPDLHSELNLSSLELGDSALYFCASSVRAGELFFGEGSRLTVL.

This clone was seen a few times. The V call is TRBV2, the J call TRBJ1-6, with D tentatively TRBD1 (6 bases). Germline loops: CDR1 SNHLY, CDR2 FYNNEI. Between the trimmed V and J ends, which lost 7 bases and 4 bases, there was a span of 11 bases. CDR3 size: 14 residues. In DNA, the CDR3 is TGTGCCAGCAATCTGGACAGTTATAATTCACCCCTCCACTTT. Its protein is CASNLDSYNSPLHF.

This clone occurred a few times. This rearrangement joins TRBV6-5 to TRBJ1-2, with 7 positions matching TRBD1. V lost 6 bases, J lost 2 bases, and 9 bases stayed unmatched. CDR3 length: 15 amino acids. Germline V gives CDR1 MNHEY, CDR2 SVGAGI. Here the CDR3 DNA reads TGTGCCAGCAGGGATAACAGGGGATCAAACTATGGCTACACCTTC. The encoded protein is CASRDNRGSNYGYTF.

The chain combines TRBV7-8 with TRBJ1-1; D is undetermined. V was pared by 5 bases and J by 0 bases, with 16 bases between. The CDR3 has 16 residues. Germline V CDR1 and CDR2: SGHVS, FQNEAQ. The DNA of the CDR3 is TGTGCCAGCAGCCGCTCTGGGCTCAGTGTGAACACTGAAGCTTTCTTT. Its protein product is CASSRSGLSVNTEAFF.

CDR3 in DNA: TGTGCCAGCAGCCACGCGCAGGGTATCACTGAAGCTTTCTTT. Protein sequence: CASSHAQGITEAFF. The J gene is TRBJ1-1, the V gene TRBV6-2 or TRBV6-3, with D perhaps TRBD1 (5 bases). The ends were cut back, 6 bases at V and 4 bases at J, with 15 bases in the middle. Germline values: CDR1 MNHEY, CDR2 SVGEGT. This CDR3 comprises 14 residues.

The chain is built from TRBV6-4 and TRBJ2-1, with D maybe TRBD2 (6 bases). The V end was cut by 1 base, the J end by 2 bases, with 9 bases between. The CDR3 runs to 15 residues. Germline V CDR1 and CDR2: MRHNA, SNTAGT. The CDR3 sequence: CASSDFAGTYNEQFF. The DNA for the CDR3 is TGTGCCAGCAGTGACTTTGCGGGGACCTACAATGAGCAGTTCTTC.

The J gene is TRBJ2-7, the V gene TRBV19; TRBD1 matches at 11 bases. The V gene's germline CDR1 is LNHDA and CDR2 SQIVND (reference sequence). The CDR3 has 15 residues. J was trimmed by 6 bases and V by 7 bases; bases with no gene match: 11. The chain's CDR3 is CASMASGQGVPEQYF. The CDR3 DNA is TGTGCCAGTATGGCCTCGGGACAGGGGGTCCCCGAGCAGTACTTC.

This chain links TRBV2 with TRBJ1-6; a weak D match, TRBD1 (6 bases). The CDR3 loop spans 15 amino acids. Germline CDR1 SNHLY, CDR2 FYNNEI. Trimming shortened V by 4 bases and J by 10 bases, and 17 bases separated the two germline ends. The CDR3 DNA is TGTGCCAGCAGTGTCGGGACAAACACACAGTCACCCCTCCACTTT. Translating it yields CASSVGTNTQSPLHF. The entire variable domain, with the rest obtained from reference TRBV2 and TRBJ1-6, is as follows: EPEVTQTPSHQVTQMGQEVILRCVPISNHLYFYWYRQILGQKVEFLVSFYNNEISEKSEIFDDQFSVERPDGSNFTLKIRSTKLEDSAMYFCASSVGTNTQSPLHFGNGTRLTVT.

This rearrangement joins TRBV5-1 to TRBJ2-7, with TRBD2 matching 8 bases. V lost 6 bases, J lost 2 bases, and 7 bases stayed unmatched. Germline V gene lookup returns CDR1 SGHRS and CDR2 YFSETQ. The CDR3 is 14 amino acids. CDR3 protein: CASNREGDPYEQYF. The CDR3 coding sequence is TGCGCCAGCAACCGGGAGGGGGATCCCTACGAGCAGTACTTC.

The chain combines TRBV19 with TRBJ2-2, with TRBD1 identical over 9 bases. The germline gives CDR1 LNHDA, CDR2 SQIVND (reference sequence). Trimming took 5 bases from V and 5 from J; bases not matched to a gene: 3. The CDR3 length is 14 residues. CDR3 amino acids: CASSLGQGTGELFF. The CDR3 DNA is TGTGCCAGTAGTCTAGGACAGGGGACCGGGGAGCTGTTTTTT.

The chain has TRBV10-3 and TRBJ1-5; TRBD1 matches 8 bases. The J segment lost 7 bases and the V segment lost 4 bases, leaving 9 bases of the junction unmatched. The length of the CDR3 is 15 residues. Germline V gene sequence: CDR1 ENHRY, CDR2 SYGVKD. CDR3 in amino acids: CAISGNQGAGQPQHF. The CDR3 DNA is TGTGCCATCAGTGGGAATCAGGGGGCGGGGCAGCCCCAGCATTTT.

The chain joins TRBV10-3 to TRBJ1-1, with D tentatively TRBD1 (6 bases). Germline values: CDR1 ENHRY, CDR2 SYGVKD. The length of the CDR3 is 15 residues. V lost 3 bases and J 4 bases, leaving 15 bases between the germline ends. CDR3 sequence: CAISEGSGVGTEAFF. CDR3 coding DNA: TGTGCCATCAGTGAAGGGTCAGGGGTGGGCACTGAAGCTTTCTTT.

This clone was counted only a few times. The CDR3 nucleotides read TGTGCCAGCAGCCCCCGGGACTTTTCCTACGAGCAGTACTTC. The encoded protein is CASSPRDFSYEQYF. This rearrangement joins TRBV7-8 to TRBJ2-7, with a weak D call TRBD2 (6 bases). The V and J ends lost 5 bases and 1 base respectively, with 12 bases between them. There are 14 residues in the CDR3. Germline values: CDR1 SGHVS, CDR2 FQNEAQ.

J is TRBJ1-1 and V is TRBV5-5; tentative D call: TRBD1 (5 bases). CDR1 and CDR2 from the germline V gene are SGHKS and YYEKEE (reference sequence). The CDR3 sequence is 15 residues long. V was shortened by 3 bases and J by 3 bases, with 15 bases between the two germline ends. The CDR3 DNA sequence: TGTGCCAGCAGCTCCATGGGGGGAGAGTACACTGAAGCTTTCTTT. Translation gives CASSSMGGEYTEAFF.

The rearrangement uses TRBV14 and TRBJ1-2; TRBD1 aligns across 8 bases. Germline CDR1 SGHDN, CDR2 FVKESK. The ends lost 0 bases at V and 3 bases at J; junction bases unmatched: 9. The CDR3 is made up of 17 amino acids. The CDR3 DNA sequence: TGTGCCAGCAGCCAAGACAGGGGGCTCGGTTTAGACTATGGCTACACCTTC. This encodes CASSQDRGLGLDYGYTF.

This clone was detected a few times. The chain recombines TRBV18 with TRBJ2-3; 8 nucleotides line up with TRBD2. CDR1 is KGHSH and CDR2 is LQKENI in the germline V gene. The CDR3 has 14 amino acids. V shed 6 bases and J 1 base; nucleotides not matched to a gene: 3. CDR3 nucleotides: TGTGCCAGCTCCTCGACTAGCGGCACAGATACGCAGTATTTT. This translates into CASSSTSGTDTQYF.

The rearrangement links TRBV5-4 to TRBJ1-2; possible D gene TRBD1, 6 bases. CDR1 and CDR2 from the germline V gene are SGHNT and YYREEE (reference sequence). V lost 1 base and J lost 4, with 20 bases in between. The CDR3 spans 17 residues. CDR3 loop: CASSLPGSEGGFYGYTF. CDR3 nucleotides: TGTGCCAGCAGCTTGCCGGGGTCCGAAGGGGGTTTCTATGGCTACACCTTC.